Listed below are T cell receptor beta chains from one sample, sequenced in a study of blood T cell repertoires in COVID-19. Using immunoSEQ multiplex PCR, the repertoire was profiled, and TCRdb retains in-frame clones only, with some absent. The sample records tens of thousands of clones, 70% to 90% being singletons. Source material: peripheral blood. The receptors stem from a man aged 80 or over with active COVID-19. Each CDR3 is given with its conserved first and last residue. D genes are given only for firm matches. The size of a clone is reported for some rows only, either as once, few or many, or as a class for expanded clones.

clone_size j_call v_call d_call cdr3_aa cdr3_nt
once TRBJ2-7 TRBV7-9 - CASSLFPREQYF TGTGCCAGCAGCTTATTTCCGAGGGAGCAGTACTTC
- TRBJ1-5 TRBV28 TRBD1 CASSPAGTGNQPQHF TGTGCCAGCAGTCCAGCCGGGACAGGGAATCAGCCCCAGCATTTT
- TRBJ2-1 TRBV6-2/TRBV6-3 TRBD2 CASSSTSSRFREQFF TGTGCCAGCAGTTCGACTAGCAGTCGGTTTAGGGAGCAGTTCTTC
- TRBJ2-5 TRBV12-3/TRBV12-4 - CASLIGGEETQYF TGTGCCAGCTTGATTGGCGGCGAAGAGACCCAGTACTTC
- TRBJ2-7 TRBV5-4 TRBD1 CASSLHGRGPDEQYF TGTGCCAGCAGCTTGCATGGCAGGGGGCCCGACGAGCAGTACTTC
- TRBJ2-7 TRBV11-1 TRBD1 CASSMTDTGVGYEQYF TGTGCCAGCAGCATGACCGATACAGGGGTTGGCTACGAGCAGTACTTC
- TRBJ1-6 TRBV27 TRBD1 CASSLSTGISPLHF TGTGCCAGCAGTTTATCGACAGGGATTTCACCCCTCCACTTT
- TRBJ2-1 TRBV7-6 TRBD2 CASSLGPRGDGTEQFF TGTGCCAGCAGCTTAGGCCCCCGGGGGGATGGCACTGAGCAGTTCTTC
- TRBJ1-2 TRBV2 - CASSNNLGQSYGYTF TGTGCCAGCAGTAACAACCTGGGGCAGTCCTATGGCTACACCTTC
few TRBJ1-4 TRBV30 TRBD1 CAWRGLTGGNEKLFF TGTGCCTGGAGAGGCCTGACAGGGGGGAATGAAAAACTGTTTTTT
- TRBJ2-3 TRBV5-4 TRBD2 CASSLTSGSPDTQYF TGTGCCAGCAGCTTGACTAGCGGGAGCCCAGATACGCAGTATTTT
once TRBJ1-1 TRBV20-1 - CSFTGNTEAFF TGCAGTTTCACAGGGAACACTGAAGCTTTCTTT
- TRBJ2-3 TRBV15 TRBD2 CATSRGLAGSTDTQYF TGTGCCACCAGCAGGGGACTAGCGGGTAGCACAGATACGCAGTATTTT
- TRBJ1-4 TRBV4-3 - CASSQAGGFATNEKLFF TGCGCCAGCAGCCAAGCCGGCGGATTTGCAACTAATGAAAAACTGTTTTTT
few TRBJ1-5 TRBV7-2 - CASSFQRGIGQPQHF TGTGCCAGCAGCTTTCAGCGGGGGATTGGGCAGCCCCAGCATTTT
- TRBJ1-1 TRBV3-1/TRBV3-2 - CASSQDVTGRKENAFF TGTGCCAGCAGCCAAGATGTAACAGGGAGAAAGGAGAACGCTTTCTTT
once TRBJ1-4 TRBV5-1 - CASSFLGGGEKLFF TGCGCCAGCAGCTTTTTGGGGGGTGGGGAAAAACTGTTTTTT
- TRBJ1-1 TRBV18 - CASSPPSLANTEAFF TGTGCCAGCTCACCACCGTCACTAGCGAACACTGAAGCTTTCTTT
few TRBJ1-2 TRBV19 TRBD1 CASSPGTGGKFDYGYTF TGTGCCAGTAGTCCAGGGACAGGGGGAAAGTTTGACTATGGCTACACCTTC
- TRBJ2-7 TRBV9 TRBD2 CASSVGLADSYEQYF TGTGCCAGCAGCGTAGGACTAGCGGACTCCTACGAGCAGTACTTC